This TCR beta chain appears in the sequencing data of a study of cytomegalovirus exposure and HLA in healthy donors. Study details: Of some 400 genotyped donors, roughly 81% grouped in the Caucasian-associated ancestry cluster.

To note about this clone: What it recognizes is unknown.

The ends were cut back, 0 bases at V and 7 bases at J, with 7 bases in the middle. Germline lookup yields CDR1 SGHDN and CDR2 FVKESK. The CDR3 runs to 12 residues. A multiplex PCR was run with 60 Vbeta primers and 13 Jbeta primers. Per the original methods: An analysis that came later counted 60 million to 80 million unique TCR beta chains, approximately 9.9 million shared. Clones were read by immunoSEQ multiplex PCR, and TCRdb kept only the in-frame ones, dropping some. Clone size and the V and J calls come from that table; the DNA yielded D and trimming. The sample lists 210,000 or so clones; around four fifths were seen once. Study conclusions and caveats: When a later analysis was performed, an Asian-associated ancestry cluster reportedly had fewer N-insertions than the approximately 600-donor mean. TCR beta chains associated with HLA were, in a later analysis, more clonally expanded than equally common others.

The material sequenced was PBMCs. This chain connects TRBV14 to TRBJ2-7, with D unresolved. The origin of this receptor is a boy younger than 18 in good health and CMV-seronegative. CDR3 in DNA: TGTGCCAGCAGCCAAGATCTTCGGGAGCAGTACTTC. Translating it yields CASSQDLREQYF.